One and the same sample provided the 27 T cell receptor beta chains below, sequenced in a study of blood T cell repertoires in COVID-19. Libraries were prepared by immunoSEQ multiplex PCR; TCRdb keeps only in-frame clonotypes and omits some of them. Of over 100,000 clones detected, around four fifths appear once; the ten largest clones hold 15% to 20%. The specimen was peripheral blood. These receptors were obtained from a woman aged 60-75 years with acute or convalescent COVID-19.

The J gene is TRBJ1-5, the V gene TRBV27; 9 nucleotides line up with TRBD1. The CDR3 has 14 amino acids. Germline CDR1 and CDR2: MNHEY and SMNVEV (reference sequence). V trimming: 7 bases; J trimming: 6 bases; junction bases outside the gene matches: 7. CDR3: CASKQTGGSQPQHF. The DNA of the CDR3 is TGTGCCAGCAAACAGACAGGGGGTAGTCAGCCCCAGCATTTT.

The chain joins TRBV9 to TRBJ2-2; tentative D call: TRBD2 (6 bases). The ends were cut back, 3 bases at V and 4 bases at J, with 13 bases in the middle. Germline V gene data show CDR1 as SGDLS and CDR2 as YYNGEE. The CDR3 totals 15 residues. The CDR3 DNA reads TGTGCCAGCAGCGAGGGACTTAGTGGCACCGGGGAGCTGTTTTTT. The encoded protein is CASSEGLSGTGELFF.

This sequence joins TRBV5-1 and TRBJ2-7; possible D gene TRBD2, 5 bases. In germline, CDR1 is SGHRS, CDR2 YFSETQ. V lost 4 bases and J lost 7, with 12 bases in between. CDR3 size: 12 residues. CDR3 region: CASSLDYVEQYF. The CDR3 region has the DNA TGCGCCAGCAGCCTAGACTACGTGGAGCAGTACTTC. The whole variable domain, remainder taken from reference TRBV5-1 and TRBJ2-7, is KAGVTQTPRYLIKTRGQQVTLSCSPISGHRSVSWYQQTPGQGLQFLFEYFSETQRNKGNFPGRFSGRQFSNSRSEMNVSTLELGDSALYLCASSLDYVEQYFGPGTRLTVT.

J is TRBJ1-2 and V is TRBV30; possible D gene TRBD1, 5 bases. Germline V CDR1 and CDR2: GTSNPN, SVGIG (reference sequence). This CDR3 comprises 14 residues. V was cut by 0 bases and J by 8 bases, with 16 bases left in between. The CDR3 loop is CAWSVRGTEGGYTF. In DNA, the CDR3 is TGTGCCTGGAGTGTACGGGGGACCGAGGGGGGCTACACCTTC.

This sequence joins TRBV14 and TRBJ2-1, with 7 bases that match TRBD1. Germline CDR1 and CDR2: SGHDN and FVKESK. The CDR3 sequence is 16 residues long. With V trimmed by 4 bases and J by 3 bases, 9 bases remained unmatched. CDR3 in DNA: TGTGCCAGCAGCCTTGACAGGGTTTTAAGCTACAATGAGCAGTTCTTC. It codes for CASSLDRVLSYNEQFF.

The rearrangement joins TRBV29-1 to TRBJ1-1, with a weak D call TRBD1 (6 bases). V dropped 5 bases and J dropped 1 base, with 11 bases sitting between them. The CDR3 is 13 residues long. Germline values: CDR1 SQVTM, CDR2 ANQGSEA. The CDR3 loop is CSVRVTGNTEAFF. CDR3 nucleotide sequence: TGCAGCGTTAGGGTGACAGGGAACACTGAAGCTTTCTTT.

The CDR3 region has the DNA TGTGCCAGCAGCAAACCGGGGGTCCAGGGTAGAGAACATGGCTACACCTTC. Its protein product is CASSKPGVQGREHGYTF. The rearrangement uses TRBV21-1 and TRBJ1-2. TRBV21-1 is reported as a pseudogene. This CDR3 is built from 17 residues.

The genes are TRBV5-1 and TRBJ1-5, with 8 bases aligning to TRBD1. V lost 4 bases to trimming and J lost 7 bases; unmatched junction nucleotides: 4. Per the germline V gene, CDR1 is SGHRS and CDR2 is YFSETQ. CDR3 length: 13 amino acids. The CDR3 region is CASSPQGGQPQHF. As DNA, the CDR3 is TGCGCCAGCAGCCCACAGGGGGGGCAGCCCCAGCATTTT. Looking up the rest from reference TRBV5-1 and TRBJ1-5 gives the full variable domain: KAGVTQTPRYLIKTRGQQVTLSCSPISGHRSVSWYQQTPGQGLQFLFEYFSETQRNKGNFPGRFSGRQFSNSRSEMNVSTLELGDSALYLCASSPQGGQPQHFGDGTRLSIL.

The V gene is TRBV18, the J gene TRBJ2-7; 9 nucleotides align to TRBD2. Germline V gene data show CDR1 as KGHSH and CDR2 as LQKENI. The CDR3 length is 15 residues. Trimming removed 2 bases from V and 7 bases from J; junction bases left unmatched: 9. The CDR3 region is CASSPKLAGLLEQYF. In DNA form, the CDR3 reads TGTGCCAGCTCACCAAAGCTAGCGGGGCTTCTGGAGCAGTACTTC.

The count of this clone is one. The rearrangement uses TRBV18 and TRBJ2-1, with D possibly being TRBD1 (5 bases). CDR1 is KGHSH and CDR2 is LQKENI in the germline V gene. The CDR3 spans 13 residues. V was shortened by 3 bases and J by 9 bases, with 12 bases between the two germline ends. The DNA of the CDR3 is TGTGCCAGCTCACCTTTTCCGACAGTTGAGCAGTTCTTC. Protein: CASSPFPTVEQFF.

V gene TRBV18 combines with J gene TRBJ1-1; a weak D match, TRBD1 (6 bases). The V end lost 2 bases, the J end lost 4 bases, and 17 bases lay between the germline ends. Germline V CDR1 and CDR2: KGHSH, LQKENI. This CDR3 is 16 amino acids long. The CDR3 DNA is TGTGCCAGCTCACCATCACAGGGTACGTCGGCCACTGAAGCTTTCTTT. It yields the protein CASSPSQGTSATEAFF.

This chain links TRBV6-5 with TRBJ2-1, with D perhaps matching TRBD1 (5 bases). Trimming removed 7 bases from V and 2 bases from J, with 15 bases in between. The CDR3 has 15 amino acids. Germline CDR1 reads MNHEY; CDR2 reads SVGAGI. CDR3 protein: CASTPSQGPYNEQFF. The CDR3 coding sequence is TGTGCCAGCACCCCCTCCCAGGGTCCCTACAATGAGCAGTTCTTC.

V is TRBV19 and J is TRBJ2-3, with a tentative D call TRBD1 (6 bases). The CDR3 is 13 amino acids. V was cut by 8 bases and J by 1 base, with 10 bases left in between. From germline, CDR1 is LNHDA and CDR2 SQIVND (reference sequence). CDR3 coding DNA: TGTGCCAGTCGGGCAGGGGGCACAGATACGCAGTATTTT. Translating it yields CASRAGGTDTQYF.

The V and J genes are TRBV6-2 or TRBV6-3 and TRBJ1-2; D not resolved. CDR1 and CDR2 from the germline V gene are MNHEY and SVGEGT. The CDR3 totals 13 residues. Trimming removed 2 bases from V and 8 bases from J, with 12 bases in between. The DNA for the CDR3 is TGTGCCAGCAGTTACGTCGACACGGCGGGCTACACCTTC. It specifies CASSYVDTAGYTF.

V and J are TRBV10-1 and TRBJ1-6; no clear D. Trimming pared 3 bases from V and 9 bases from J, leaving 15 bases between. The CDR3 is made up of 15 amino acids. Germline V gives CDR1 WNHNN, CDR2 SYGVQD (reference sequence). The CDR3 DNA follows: TGCGCCAGCAGTGAATGGAGTTCGGCATCTTCACCCCTCCACTTT. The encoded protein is CASSEWSSASSPLHF.

The CDR3 spells CASATDSYNSPLHF. CDR3 in DNA: TGTGCCAGCGCTACCGACAGCTATAATTCACCCCTCCACTTT. The chain carries TRBV2 and TRBJ1-6, with a weak D call TRBD1 (5 bases). This CDR3 is built from 14 residues. CDR1 is SNHLY, CDR2 FYNNEI, per germline. V lost 8 bases to trimming and J lost 3 bases, with 11 bases between them.

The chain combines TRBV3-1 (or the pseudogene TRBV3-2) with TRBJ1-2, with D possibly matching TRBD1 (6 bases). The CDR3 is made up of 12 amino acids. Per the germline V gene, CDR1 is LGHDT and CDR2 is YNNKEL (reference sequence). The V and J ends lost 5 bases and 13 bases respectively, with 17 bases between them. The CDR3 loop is CASSSGGLDPTF. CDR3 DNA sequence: TGTGCCAGCAGCTCGGGGGGGCTGGACCCCACCTTC.

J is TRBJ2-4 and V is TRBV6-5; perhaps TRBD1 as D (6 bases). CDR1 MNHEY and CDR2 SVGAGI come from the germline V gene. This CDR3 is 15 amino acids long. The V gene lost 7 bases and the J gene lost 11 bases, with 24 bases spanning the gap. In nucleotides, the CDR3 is TGTGCCAGCACTCAAAGTTGGGGACAACTAACCGTTCAGTACTTC. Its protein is CASTQSWGQLTVQYF.

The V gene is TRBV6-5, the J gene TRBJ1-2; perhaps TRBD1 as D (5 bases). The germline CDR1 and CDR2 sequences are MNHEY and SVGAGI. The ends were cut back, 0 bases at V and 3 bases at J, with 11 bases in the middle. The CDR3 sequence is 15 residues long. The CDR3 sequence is CASSYSGGWYYGYTF. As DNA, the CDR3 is TGTGCCAGCAGTTACTCCGGGGGATGGTACTATGGCTACACCTTC.

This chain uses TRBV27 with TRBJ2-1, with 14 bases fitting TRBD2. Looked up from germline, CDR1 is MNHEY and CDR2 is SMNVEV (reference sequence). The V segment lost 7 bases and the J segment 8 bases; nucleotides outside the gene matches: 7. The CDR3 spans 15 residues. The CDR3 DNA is TGTGCCAGCATACCGGGACTAGCGGGAGCGCATGAGCAGTTCTTC. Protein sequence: CASIPGLAGAHEQFF.

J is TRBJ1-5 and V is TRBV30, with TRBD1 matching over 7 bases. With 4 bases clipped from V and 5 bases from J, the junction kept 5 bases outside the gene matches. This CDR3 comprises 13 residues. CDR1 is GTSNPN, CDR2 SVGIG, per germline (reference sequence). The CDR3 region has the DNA TGTGCCTGGACGACAGGGAGAGATCAGCCCCAGCATTTT. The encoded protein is CAWTTGRDQPQHF.

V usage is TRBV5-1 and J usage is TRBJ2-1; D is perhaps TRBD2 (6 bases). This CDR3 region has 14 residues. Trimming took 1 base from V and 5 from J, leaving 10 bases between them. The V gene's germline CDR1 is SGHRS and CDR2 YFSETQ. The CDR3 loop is CASSLISGDNEQFF. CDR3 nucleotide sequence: TGCGCCAGCAGCTTGATCTCGGGAGACAATGAGCAGTTCTTC.

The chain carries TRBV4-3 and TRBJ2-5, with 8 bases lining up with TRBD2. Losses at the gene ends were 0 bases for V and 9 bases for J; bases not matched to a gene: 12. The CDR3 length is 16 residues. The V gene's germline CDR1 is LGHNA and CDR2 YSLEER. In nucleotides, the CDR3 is TGCGCCAGCAGCCAAGATGGAGCGGGAGCACTAGGAGCCCAGTACTTC. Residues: CASSQDGAGALGAQYF.

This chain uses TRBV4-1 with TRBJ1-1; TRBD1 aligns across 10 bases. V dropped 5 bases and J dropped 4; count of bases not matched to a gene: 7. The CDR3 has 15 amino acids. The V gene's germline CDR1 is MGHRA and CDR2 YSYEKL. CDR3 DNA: TGCGCCAGCAGCGGACGGGACAGGGGCAGCACTGAAGCTTTCTTT. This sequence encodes CASSGRDRGSTEAFF.

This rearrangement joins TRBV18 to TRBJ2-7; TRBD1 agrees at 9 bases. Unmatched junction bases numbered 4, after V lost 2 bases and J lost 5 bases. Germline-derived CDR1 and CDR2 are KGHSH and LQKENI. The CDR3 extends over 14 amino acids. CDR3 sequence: CASSPRTGAHEQYF. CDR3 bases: TGTGCCAGCTCACCAAGGACAGGGGCTCACGAGCAGTACTTC.

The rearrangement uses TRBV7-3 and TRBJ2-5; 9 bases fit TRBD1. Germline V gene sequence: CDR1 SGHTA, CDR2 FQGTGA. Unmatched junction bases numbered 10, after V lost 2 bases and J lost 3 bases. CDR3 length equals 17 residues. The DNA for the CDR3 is TGTGCCAGCAGCTTACGAGACAGGGGGAGTAGGAAAGAGACCCAGTACTTC. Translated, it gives CASSLRDRGSRKETQYF.

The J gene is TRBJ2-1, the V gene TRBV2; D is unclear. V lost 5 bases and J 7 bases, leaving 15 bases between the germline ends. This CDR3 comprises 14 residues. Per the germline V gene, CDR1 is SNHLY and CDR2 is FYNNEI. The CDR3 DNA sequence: TGTGCCAGCAGTTTGGCGCGGAGTGGGAATGAGCAGTTCTTC. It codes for CASSLARSGNEQFF.